This is a list of T cell receptor beta chains from one sample in a study of T cell changes during pregnancy in multiple sclerosis. TCRdb's copy holds only in-frame clones and misses some; the assay was immunoSEQ multiplex PCR. This sample has about 53,000 clones; 90% occur once, and the top ten carry less than 4%. Sequenced here: CD8+ T cells from peripheral blood mononuclear cells, sampled before pregnancy. Receptors originate from a female donor with multiple sclerosis, enrolled in a pregnancy study. Both conserved end residues are part of each CDR3. The order of the fields is J gene, D gene, clone size, V gene, CDR3 protein, CDR3 DNA. D genes are given only for firm matches. Clone size is given for some rows only: seen once, a few or many times, or a class if the clone is expanded.

TRBJ1-1 - - TRBV4-1 CASSQYRGVAYGHEAFF TGCGCCAGCAGCCAATATCGGGGTGTGGCCTACGGGCATGAAGCTTTCTTT
TRBJ1-2 - - TRBV2 CASSDGGVGYGYTF TGTGCCAGCAGTGACGGGGGAGTTGGCTATGGCTACACCTTC
TRBJ2-7 - - TRBV4-3 CASSQDRLMAGFMYEQYF TGCGCCAGCAGCCAAGATAGGCTTATGGCAGGGTTTATGTACGAGCAGTACTTC
TRBJ1-2 - - TRBV6-1 CASSESQGTASYGYTF TGTGCCAGCAGTGAAAGTCAGGGCACAGCCTCCTATGGCTACACCTTC
TRBJ1-2 - - TRBV25-1 CASSGHGYTF TGTGCCAGCAGTGGGCATGGCTACACCTTC
TRBJ2-5 TRBD2 - TRBV6-5 CASSYWTSREETQYF TGTGCCAGCAGTTACTGGACTAGCCGAGAGGAGACCCAGTACTTC
TRBJ1-1 - - TRBV4-3 CASSQDIGQGHTEAFF TGCGCCAGCAGCCAAGATATCGGGCAGGGTCACACTGAAGCTTTCTTT
TRBJ1-3 TRBD1 - TRBV4-1 CASSPNVGQGAGNTIYF TGCGCCAGCAGCCCGAACGTGGGACAGGGGGCTGGAAACACCATATATTTT
TRBJ2-5 TRBD2 - TRBV15 CATSSETSGGTQETQYF TGTGCCACCAGCAGTGAAACTAGCGGGGGAACACAAGAGACCCAGTACTTC
TRBJ1-2 - - TRBV13 CASSSGEDTNYGYTF TGTGCCAGCAGCTCTGGGGAGGACACTAACTATGGCTACACCTTC
TRBJ1-3 - - TRBV15 CATSSPDSRVSGNTIYF TGTGCCACCAGCAGCCCGGACAGTCGAGTCTCTGGAAACACCATATATTTT
TRBJ1-1 TRBD1 once TRBV7-3 CASSPQGAMNTEAFF TGTGCCAGCAGCCCACAGGGGGCCATGAACACTGAAGCTTTCTTT
TRBJ1-2 - - TRBV5-1 CASSRRGKGSRGYTF TGCGCCAGCAGCCGAAGGGGAAAGGGGTCTAGAGGCTACACCTTC
TRBJ2-1 - - TRBV4-3 CASSQQENEQFF TGCGCCAGCAGCCAACAGGAAAATGAGCAGTTCTTC
TRBJ1-6 - few TRBV5-4 CASSPTGRAPLHF TGTGCCAGCAGCCCAACAGGGCGGGCACCCCTCCACTTT
TRBJ2-7 TRBD1 - TRBV6-6 CASSRNEDRGDEQYF TGTGCCAGCAGTCGAAACGAGGACAGGGGAGACGAGCAGTACTTC
TRBJ1-2 - once TRBV5-6 CASSPGNTNYGYTF TGTGCCAGCAGCCCGGGGAACACTAACTATGGCTACACCTTC
TRBJ1-1 - - TRBV6-1 CASSAGENTEAFF TGTGCCAGCAGTGCGGGGGAGAACACTGAAGCTTTCTTT
TRBJ2-7 TRBD1 - TRBV6-5 CASRGQGGSYEQYF TGTGCCAGCAGGGGACAGGGTGGCTCCTACGAGCAGTACTTC
TRBJ2-3 TRBD2 - TRBV6-5 CASSYRRDYTDTQYF TGTGCCAGCAGTTACCGGAGGGACTACACAGATACGCAGTATTTT
TRBJ1-5 TRBD1 - TRBV6-4 CASSATGVEPQHF TGTGCCAGCAGTGCAACAGGGGTGGAGCCCCAGCATTTT
TRBJ1-1 - - TRBV11-3 CASSLGGSAEAFF TGTGCCAGCAGCCTCGGGGGGTCCGCTGAAGCTTTCTTT
TRBJ2-7 - once TRBV7-9 CASSLVGLGSYEQYF TGTGCCAGCAGCTTAGTGGGGCTTGGCTCCTACGAGCAGTACTTC
TRBJ2-5 TRBD1 - TRBV6-1 CASSPGTGGETQYF TGTGCCAGCAGTCCCGGGACAGGGGGTGAGACCCAGTACTTC
TRBJ2-3 - - TRBV14 CASSLVGTDTQYF TGTGCCAGCAGCCTCGTTGGCACAGATACGCAGTATTTT
TRBJ1-1 TRBD1 - TRBV6-5 CASSRKGATEAFF TGTGCCAGCAGTCGGAAGGGGGCCACTGAAGCTTTCTTT
TRBJ1-5 - few TRBV13 CASSLGGQPQHF TGTGCCAGCAGCTTGGGCGGGCAGCCCCAGCATTTT
TRBJ1-2 TRBD1 - TRBV23-1 CASSQSLEGAFDGYTF TGCGCCAGCAGTCAATCTCTGGAGGGGGCGTTCGATGGCTACACCTTC
TRBJ2-2 TRBD1 - TRBV29-1 CSVDSIQGARPGELFF TGCAGCGTTGACAGCATACAGGGGGCGCGACCCGGGGAGCTGTTTTTT
TRBJ2-1 - - TRBV19 CASIGGRGQFF TGTGCCAGTATCGGAGGGCGGGGGCAGTTCTTC
TRBJ1-3 - - TRBV30 CAWSSAGNTIYF TGTGCCTGGAGTTCAGCTGGAAACACCATATATTTT
TRBJ2-1 TRBD2 once TRBV7-3 CASSPTSGTYNEQFF TGTGCCAGCAGCCCAACTAGCGGAACCTACAATGAGCAGTTCTTC
TRBJ1-4 TRBD1 - TRBV4-2 CASSQEDRGTNEKLFF TGTGCCAGCAGCCAGGAAGACAGGGGAACTAATGAAAAACTGTTTTTT
TRBJ1-2 TRBD1 - TRBV7-9 CASSSIVGTGVYGYTF TGTGCCAGCAGCTCGATCGTGGGGACAGGGGTCTATGGCTACACCTTC
TRBJ1-4 - - TRBV15 CTTGGGREKLFF TGTACCACCGGGGGGGGCCGCGAAAAACTGTTTTTT
TRBJ2-3 - - TRBV6-5 CASSYSKVQAPDTQYF TGTGCCAGCAGTTACTCGAAGGTCCAAGCGCCAGATACGCAGTATTTT
TRBJ2-3 - - TRBV11-2 CASSFSGYRGGAGTDTQYF TGTGCCAGCAGCTTCTCAGGGTATAGAGGGGGGGCGGGAACAGATACGCAGTATTTT
TRBJ2-5 - - TRBV7-2 CASSHLVLRQETQYF TGTGCCAGCAGCCACTTAGTCCTCCGCCAAGAGACCCAGTACTTC
TRBJ2-2 - - TRBV23-1 CASSWGANTGELFF TGCGCCAGCAGTTGGGGCGCGAACACCGGGGAGCTGTTTTTT
TRBJ1-2 - - TRBV7-2 CASSHDRDNYGYTF TGTGCCAGCAGTCACGACAGAGATAACTATGGCTACACCTTC
TRBJ2-7 TRBD1 - TRBV4-3 CASSQDQGTGAKGEQYF TGCGCCAGCAGCCAAGATCAAGGGACAGGGGCTAAGGGCGAGCAGTACTTC
TRBJ1-4 - - TRBV9 CASSVDRGGILFF TGTGCCAGCAGCGTAGACCGAGGTGGAATACTGTTTTTT
TRBJ2-3 TRBD2 - TRBV11-2 CASTHSRSGGATDTQYF TGTGCCAGCACCCATAGCAGGAGCGGGGGGGCCACAGATACGCAGTATTTT